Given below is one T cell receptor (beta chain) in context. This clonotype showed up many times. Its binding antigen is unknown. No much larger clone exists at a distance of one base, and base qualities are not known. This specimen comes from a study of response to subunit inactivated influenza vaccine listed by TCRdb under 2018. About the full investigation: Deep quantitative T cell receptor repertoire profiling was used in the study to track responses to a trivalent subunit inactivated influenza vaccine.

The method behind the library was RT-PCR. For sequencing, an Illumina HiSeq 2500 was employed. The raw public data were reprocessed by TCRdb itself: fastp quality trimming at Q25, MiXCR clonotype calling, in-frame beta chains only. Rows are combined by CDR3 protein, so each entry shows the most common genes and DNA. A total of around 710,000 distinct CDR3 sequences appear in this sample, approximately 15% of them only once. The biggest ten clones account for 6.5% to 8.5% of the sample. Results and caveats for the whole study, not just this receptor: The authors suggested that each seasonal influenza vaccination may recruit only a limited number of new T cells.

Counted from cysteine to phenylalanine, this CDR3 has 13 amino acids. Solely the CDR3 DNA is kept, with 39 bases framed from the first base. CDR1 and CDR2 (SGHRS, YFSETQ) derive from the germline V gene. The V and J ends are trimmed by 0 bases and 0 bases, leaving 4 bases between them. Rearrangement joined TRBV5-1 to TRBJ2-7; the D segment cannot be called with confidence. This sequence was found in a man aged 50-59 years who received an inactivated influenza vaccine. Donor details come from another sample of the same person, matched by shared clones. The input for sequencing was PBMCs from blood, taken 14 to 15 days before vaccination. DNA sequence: TGCGCCAGCAGCTTGGGAAACTCCTACGAGCAGTACTTC. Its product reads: CASSLGNSYEQYF.